The following is a T cell receptor beta chain sequence with its context. TCRdb's copy holds only in-frame clones and misses some; the assay was immunoSEQ multiplex PCR. The table has around 38,000 clones, more than 85% seen once. V trimming: 3 bases; J trimming: 1 base; junction bases outside the gene matches: 11. CDR1 and CDR2 from the germline V gene are LGHNA and YSLEER. The CDR3 is made up of 17 amino acids. The data stem from a study of T cell changes during pregnancy in multiple sclerosis. This chain joins TRBV4-3 and TRBJ1-1, with 7 bases lining up with TRBD1. This sequence was found in a female donor with multiple sclerosis, enrolled in a pregnancy study. The sequenced sample was CD8+ T cells from peripheral blood mononuclear cells, obtained in the third trimester of pregnancy. The CDR3 is CASSQDAAGTANTEAFF. CDR3 sequence (DNA): TGCGCCAGCAGCCAGGATGCCGCCGGGACAGCGAACACTGAAGCTTTCTTT.